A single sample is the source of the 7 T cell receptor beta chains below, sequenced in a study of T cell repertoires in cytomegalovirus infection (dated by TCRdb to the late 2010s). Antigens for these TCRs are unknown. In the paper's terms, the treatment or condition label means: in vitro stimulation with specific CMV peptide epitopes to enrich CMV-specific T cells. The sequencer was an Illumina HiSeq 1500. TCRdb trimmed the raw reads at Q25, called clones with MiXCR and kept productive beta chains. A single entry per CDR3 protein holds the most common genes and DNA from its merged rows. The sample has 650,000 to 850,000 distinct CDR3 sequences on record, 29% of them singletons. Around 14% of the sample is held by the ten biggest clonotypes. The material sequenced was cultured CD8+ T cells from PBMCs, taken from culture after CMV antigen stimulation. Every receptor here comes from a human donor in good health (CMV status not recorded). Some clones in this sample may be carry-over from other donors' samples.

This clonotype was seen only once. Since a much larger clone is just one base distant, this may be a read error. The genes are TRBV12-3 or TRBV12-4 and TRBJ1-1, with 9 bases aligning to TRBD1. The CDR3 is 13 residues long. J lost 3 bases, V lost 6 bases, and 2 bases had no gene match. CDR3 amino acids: CASSTGGDTEAFF. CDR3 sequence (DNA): TGTGCCAGCAGCACAGGGGGCGACACTGAAGCTTTCTTT.

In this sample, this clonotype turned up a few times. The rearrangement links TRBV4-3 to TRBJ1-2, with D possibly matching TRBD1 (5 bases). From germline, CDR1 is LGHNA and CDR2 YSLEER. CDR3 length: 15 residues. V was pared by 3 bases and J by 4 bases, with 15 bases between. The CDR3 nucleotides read TGCGCCAGCAGCCAGAGGACGGGACTTCTCTATGGCTACACCTTC. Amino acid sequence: CASSQRTGLLYGYTF.

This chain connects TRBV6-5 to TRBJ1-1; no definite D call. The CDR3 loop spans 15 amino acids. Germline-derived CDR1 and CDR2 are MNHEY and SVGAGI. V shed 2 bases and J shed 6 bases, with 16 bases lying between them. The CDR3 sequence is CASSYARTEGAEAFF. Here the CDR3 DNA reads TGTGCCAGCAGTTACGCCCGAACAGAAGGCGCTGAAGCTTTCTTT.

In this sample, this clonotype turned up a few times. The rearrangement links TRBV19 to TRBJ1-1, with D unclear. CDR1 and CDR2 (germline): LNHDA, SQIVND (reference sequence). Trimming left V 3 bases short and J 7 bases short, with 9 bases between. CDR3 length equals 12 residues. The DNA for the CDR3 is TGTGCCAGTAGTATTGGAGTTGTTGAAGCTTTCTTT. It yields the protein CASSIGVVEAFF.

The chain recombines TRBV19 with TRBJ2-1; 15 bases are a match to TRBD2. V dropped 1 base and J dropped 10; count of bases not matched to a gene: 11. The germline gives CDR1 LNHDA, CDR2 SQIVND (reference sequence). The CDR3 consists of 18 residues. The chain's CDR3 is CASSIGPPGLAGGKEQFF. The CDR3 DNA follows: TGTGCCAGTAGTATAGGCCCGCCGGGACTAGCGGGGGGAAAGGAGCAGTTCTTC. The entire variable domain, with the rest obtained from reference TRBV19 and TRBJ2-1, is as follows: DGGITQSPKYLFRKEGQNVTLSCEQNLNHDAMYWYRQDPGQGLRLIYYSQIVNDFQKGDIAEGYSVSREKKESFPLTVTSAQKNPTAFYLCASSIGPPGLAGGKEQFFGPGTRLTVL.

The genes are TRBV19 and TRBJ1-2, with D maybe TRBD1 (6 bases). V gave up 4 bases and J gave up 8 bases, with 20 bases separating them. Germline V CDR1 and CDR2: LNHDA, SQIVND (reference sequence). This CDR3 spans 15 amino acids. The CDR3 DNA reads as TGTGCCAGTAGTAACCCCCCTAACAGGGAAGGAGGCTACACCTTC. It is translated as CASSNPPNREGGYTF.

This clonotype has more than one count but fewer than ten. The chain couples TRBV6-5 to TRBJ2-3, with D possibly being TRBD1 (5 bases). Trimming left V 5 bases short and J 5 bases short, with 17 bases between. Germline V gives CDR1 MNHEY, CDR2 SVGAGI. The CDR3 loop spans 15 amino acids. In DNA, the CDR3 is TGTGCCAGCAGTAACGACCAGGGCCTTGGAGATACGCAGTATTTT. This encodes CASSNDQGLGDTQYF.